The present T cell receptor beta chain was sequenced within a study of T cells in Graves' hyperthyroidism and ophthalmopathy. Study-wide findings and caveats: Onset of ophthalmopathy came a median approximately 6.5 months after the model predicted it.

Extraction of PBMCs used roughly 9.3 ml of fresh peripheral blood. Amplified TCR beta CDR3 regions derived from RNA transcripts. The primer set for the first-round RT-PCR of the TCR CDR3 was HTBI. TCRdb reanalysed the multiplex PCR reads using MiXCR and keeps one entry per CDR3 protein. The sample consists of some 580,000 distinct CDR3 sequences, roughly a sixth of them appearing once. This clonotype was observed many times. Its specificity is not known. V shed 4 bases and J shed 0 bases, with 6 bases lying between them. The CDR3 extends over 13 amino acids. The germline V gene encodes CDR1 SNHLY and CDR2 FYNNEI.

Sequenced material: blood. The sequence derives from a woman between 40 and 50 years old with Graves' ophthalmopathy. The V and J genes are TRBV2 and TRBJ1-2; no definite D call. CDR3 DNA: TGTGCCAGCAGTGTATACCCTAACTATGGCTACACCTTC. Its protein is CASSVYPNYGYTF.